The rows below give T cell receptor beta chains drawn from one sample of a study of shared T cell receptors in the human thymus. Generated by immunoSEQ multiplex PCR, the TCRdb table keeps only in-frame clones and is missing some. This sample has 540,000 or so clones, with around three quarters found just once. These records were also assigned to another study, of human thymus T cells.

Sequencing was done on a sample of thymocytes. Receptors originate from a boy in the first two years of life with a congenital heart defect. Both conserved end residues are part of each CDR3. A D gene is named only where the DNA matches it firmly. Size is omitted from some rows. Given values are once, few, many or a class for expanded clones.

V	size	D	J	CDR3	DNA
TRBV6-5	.	.	TRBJ1-2	CASRERQTVNYGYPF	TGTGCCAGCAGGGAGAGACAGACGGTTAACTATGGCTACCCCTTC
TRBV12-2	once	.	TRBJ2-7	CASRFADRTTYEQYF	TGTGCAAGTCGCTTCGCGGACAGGACCACCTACGAGCAGTACTTC
TRBV7-8	.	TRBD2	TRBJ2-5	CASSLNAGGPDGQETQYF	TGTGCCAGCAGCTTAAACGCGGGAGGGCCGGATGGACAAGAGACCCAGTACTTC
TRBV28	.	.	TRBJ1-5	CASSRNQPQHF	TGTGCCAGCAGTCGGAATCAGCCCCAGCATTTT
TRBV7-9	.	TRBD2	TRBJ2-1	CASTRLAGARQEQFF	TGTGCCAGCACACGACTAGCGGGAGCAAGACAGGAGCAGTTCTTC
TRBV19	few	.	TRBJ1-3	CASRRGSGNTIYF	TGTGCCAGCCGTAGAGGATCCGGAAACACCATATATTTT
TRBV5-1	.	TRBD2	TRBJ2-3	CASTLTSGDFTDTQYF	TGCGCCAGCACCCTGACTAGCGGGGATTTCACAGATACGCAGTATTTT
TRBV9	.	TRBD2	TRBJ2-7	CASSVGELAGVGEQYF	TGTGCCAGCAGCGTAGGGGAACTAGCGGGAGTCGGGGAGCAGTACTTC
TRBV10-2	.	TRBD1	TRBJ1-5	CASSDSDRADSNQPQHF	TGCGCCAGCAGTGACTCGGACAGGGCGGATAGCAATCAGCCCCAGCATTTT
TRBV5-5	.	TRBD1	TRBJ2-7	CASSLIGTDYEQYF	TGTGCCAGCAGCTTGATCGGGACAGATTACGAGCAGTACTTC
TRBV4-3	.	TRBD1	TRBJ2-3	CASSQDMTGDITDTQYF	TGCGCCAGCAGCCAAGATATGACAGGGGATATCACAGATACGCAGTATTTT
TRBV19	.	TRBD1	TRBJ1-2	CASSLTGLTNYGYTF	TGTGCCAGTAGTTTGACAGGGCTAACTAACTATGGCTACACCTTC
TRBV6-1	once	TRBD1	TRBJ1-5	CASSESWDRKVREQPQHF	TGTGCCAGCAGTGAATCTTGGGACAGGAAGGTGAGGGAGCAGCCCCAGCATTTT
TRBV4-1	.	TRBD2	TRBJ2-7	CASSQDTSGRDEQYF	TGCGCCAGCAGCCAAGATACTAGCGGGAGAGACGAGCAGTACTTC
TRBV5-4	.	.	TRBJ2-7	CASSLGREGLEQYF	TGTGCCAGCAGCTTGGGCCGGGAAGGGCTCGAGCAGTACTTC
TRBV4-2	.	TRBD2	TRBJ2-1	CASSQLAGFSYNEQFF	TGTGCCAGCAGCCAACTAGCGGGATTTTCCTACAATGAGCAGTTCTTC
TRBV11-1	.	TRBD2	TRBJ2-3	CASSWGTSGSTDTQYF	TGTGCCAGCAGCTGGGGGACTAGCGGGAGCACAGATACGCAGTATTTT
TRBV7-8	.	TRBD1	TRBJ2-7	CASSTPGQGTTYEQYF	TGTGCCAGCAGCACCCCGGGACAGGGGACCACCTACGAGCAGTACTTC
TRBV7-2	.	TRBD1	TRBJ1-2	CASSPRDSLNYGYTF	TGTGCCAGCAGCCCGCGGGACAGCCTTAACTATGGCTACACCTTC
TRBV5-4	.	TRBD1	TRBJ2-7	CASSSGQGYEQYF	TGTGCCAGCAGCTCGGGACAGGGTTACGAGCAGTACTTC
TRBV10-2	few	.	TRBJ2-2	CASRSLGAFNTGELFF	TGCGCCAGCCGCAGCCTGGGGGCGTTTAACACCGGGGAGCTGTTTTTT
TRBV27	.	.	TRBJ2-2	CASSLSPYEILNTGELFF	TGTGCCAGCAGTTTGAGCCCCTATGAGATTTTGAACACCGGGGAGCTGTTTTTT
TRBV30	.	TRBD1	TRBJ1-2	CAWIRGVGGYTF	TGTGCCTGGATCAGGGGGGTTGGGGGCTACACCTTC
TRBV7-9	few	TRBD1	TRBJ1-1	CASSPGQGGRSTEAFF	TGTGCCAGCAGCCCCGGACAGGGGGGGCGGTCGACTGAAGCTTTCTTT
TRBV4-1	.	TRBD2	TRBJ2-7	CASSQSSGALYEQYF	TGCGCCAGCAGCCAGTCCAGCGGGGCCTTGTACGAGCAGTACTTC
TRBV19	few	.	TRBJ2-2	CASSREGELFF	TGTGCCAGTAGTCGCGAGGGGGAGCTGTTTTTT
TRBV11-2	.	.	TRBJ2-7	CATARGQNYEQYF	TGTGCCACTGCAAGAGGACAGAACTACGAGCAGTACTTC
TRBV21-1	.	.	TRBJ2-1	CASFWEREWNEQFF	TGTGCCAGCTTTTGGGAGCGGGAGTGGAATGAGCAGTTCTTC
TRBV5-1	.	TRBD1	TRBJ2-2	CASSSGQGGTGELFF	TGCGCCAGCAGCTCGGGACAGGGGGGGACCGGGGAGCTGTTTTTT
TRBV28	.	TRBD1	TRBJ1-5	CASSFHDRVQPQHF	TGTGCCAGCAGTTTCCACGACAGGGTTCAGCCCCAGCATTTT
TRBV19	.	TRBD2	TRBJ2-2	CASSLSTSGSGSGELFF	TGTGCCAGTAGTCTCTCTACTAGCGGGAGTGGGTCCGGGGAGCTGTTTTTT
TRBV6-4	.	TRBD2	TRBJ2-3	CASSDSAIAGAPTDTQYF	TGTGCCAGCAGTGACTCCGCAATAGCGGGAGCCCCCACAGATACGCAGTATTTT
TRBV7-3	once	.	TRBJ2-3	CASSNGRINTDTQYF	TGTGCCAGCAGTAACGGGAGAATCAACACAGATACGCAGTATTTT
TRBV6-1	.	TRBD2	TRBJ2-1	CASSALAGGGNEQFF	TGTGCCAGCAGCGCACTAGCGGGAGGGGGGAATGAGCAGTTCTTC
TRBV7-9	.	TRBD2	TRBJ2-1	CASSLGLAGVLSYNEQFF	TGTGCCAGCAGCTTAGGACTAGCGGGAGTTTTGTCCTACAATGAGCAGTTCTTC
TRBV7-2	.	.	TRBJ2-7	CASSPGQYEQYF	TGTGCCAGCAGCCCGGGACAATACGAGCAGTACTTC
TRBV13	.	.	TRBJ2-1	CARAGKKGGLQFF	TGTGCCCGAGCGGGAAAGAAAGGGGGTTTGCAGTTCTTC
TRBV28	.	.	TRBJ2-3	CASRRSTDTQYF	TGTGCCAGCAGGAGAAGCACAGATACGCAGTATTTT
TRBV30	.	TRBD1	TRBJ1-5	CAWSNPRTGWAISNQPQHF	TGTGCCTGGAGTAACCCACGGACAGGGTGGGCGATAAGCAATCAGCCCCAGCATTTT
TRBV4-3	few	.	TRBJ2-3	CASSPLGEVSTDTQYF	TGCGCCAGCAGCCCGCTCGGGGAGGTCAGCACAGATACGCAGTATTTT
TRBV15	.	TRBD2	TRBJ2-1	CATSREGGLAGMNEQFF	TGTGCCACCAGCAGAGAAGGAGGACTAGCGGGAATGAATGAGCAGTTCTTC
TRBV9	.	TRBD2	TRBJ2-1	CASSPREAGWGNEQFF	TGTGCCAGCAGCCCGCGGGAAGCGGGATGGGGTAATGAGCAGTTCTTC
TRBV5-1	.	.	TRBJ2-7	CASSLWAGAAYEQYF	TGCGCCAGCAGCTTGTGGGCAGGGGCAGCCTACGAGCAGTACTTC
TRBV4-1	.	TRBD1	TRBJ1-5	CASSQQGGFGDSNQPQHF	TGCGCCAGCAGCCAGCAGGGGGGATTTGGCGATAGCAATCAGCCCCAGCATTTT
TRBV7-9	.	.	TRBJ2-5	CASSLGGSLILGETQYF	TGTGCCAGCAGCTTAGGGGGCAGTCTCATTTTGGGTGAGACCCAGTACTTC